This record covers a single T cell receptor beta chain. These data come from a study of blood T cell repertoires in COVID-19. Study-wide background: Sites across the United States, Italy and Spain contributed samples from acute and convalescent COVID-19. From T cells, B-cell-depleted T cells, or PBMCs came the material, which was cDNA or gDNA.

As processed by the authors: Reference gene primer amplification gave estimated nucleated cell counts. Sequenced by immunoSEQ multiplex PCR; TCRdb stores in-frame clones only, minus some. V and J calls plus clone size are reproduced from that table; the DNA served to infer D and trimming. The table has approximately 300,000 clones, roughly 89% seen once. Patients from Seattle were sampled longitudinally, starting during active infection. Germline values: CDR1 LNHDA, CDR2 SQIVND (reference sequence). This CDR3 comprises 15 residues. Trimming cost V 3 bases and J 4 bases, with 15 bases left between them.

This sequence was found in a woman in her forties with COVID-19, enrolled during active disease. The sequenced material came from peripheral blood. The gene calls are TRBV19 and TRBJ1-2; D is uncertain. The CDR3 spells CASSIKGVQIYGYTF. Here the CDR3 DNA reads TGTGCCAGTAGTATTAAAGGAGTCCAGATCTATGGCTACACCTTC. The whole variable domain, remainder taken from reference TRBV19 and TRBJ1-2, is DGGITQSPKYLFRKEGQNVTLSCEQNLNHDAMYWYRQDPGQGLRLIYYSQIVNDFQKGDIAEGYSVSREKKESFPLTVTSAQKNPTAFYLCASSIKGVQIYGYTFGSGTRLTVV.